The clone carrying this TCR beta chain was detected ten times or more. The data were taken from a study of regulatory T cells in long-lasting Graves disease. Time point here: newly diagnosed GD, antithyroid drugs for less than 3 months. TCR sequences were obtained from RNA taken from PBMCs. This CDR3 spans 18 amino acids. The V gene lost 6 bases and the J gene lost 9 bases, with 33 bases spanning the gap. Per germline, CDR1 MNHNS and CDR2 SASEGT. Combining iRepertoire HTBI primers with Arm-PCR of CDR3 regions, the authors built TCR beta libraries. TCRdb redid the calling of the multiplex PCR reads with MiXCR, one entry per CDR3 protein. The repertoire holds some 350,000 distinct CDR3 sequences, with 16% as singletons. The sample was also linked to a second study, of T cells in Graves' hyperthyroidism and ophthalmopathy.

The rearrangement links TRBV6-1 to TRBJ2-7, with D unclear. The receptor was isolated from a woman aged 18-30 years with Graves disease. The source was peripheral blood mononuclear cells (PBMCs), collected at new diagnosis, from a patient treated with antithyroid drugs. For the CDR3, the DNA is TGTGCCAGCAGACCTCGGAACGAAATCTTAGGGATGTTATCAGGGCAGTACTTC. This gives the protein CASRPRNEILGMLSGQYF.